Shown below are 18 T cell receptor beta chains from a single sample sequenced in a study of regulatory T cells in long-lasting Graves disease. The sample's time point: newly diagnosed GD, antithyroid drugs for less than 3 months. With RNA extracted from PBMCs as input, the TCR library was made. Library construction for TCR beta used iRepertoire HTBI primers and Arm-PCR of CDR3 regions. MiXCR, applied by TCRdb to the multiplex PCR reads, yields one record per CDR3 protein. There are roughly 400,000 distinct CDR3 sequences in the sample; approximately 16% occur only once, and approximately 8% lies in the top ten. The sample was also reused in another study, on T cells in Graves' hyperthyroidism and ophthalmopathy.

Sequenced here: peripheral blood mononuclear cells (PBMCs), sampled at new diagnosis, from a patient treated with antithyroid drugs. The receptors originated from a woman between 40 and 55 years old with Graves disease.

This clonotype was counted ten times or more. CDR3 in amino acids: CSAVDNTDTQYF. CDR3 bases: TGCAGTGCTGTCGACAACACAGATACGCAGTATTTT. The rearrangement links TRBV20-1 to TRBJ2-3; no clear D gene. Trimming took 5 bases from V and 2 from J, leaving 8 bases between them. This CDR3 is built from 12 residues. Looked up from germline, CDR1 is DFQATT and CDR2 is SNEGSKA (reference sequence).

The table lists this clonotype with many counts. The V and J genes are TRBV29-1 and TRBJ1-2; D is possibly TRBD1 (5 bases). The CDR3 extends over 11 amino acids. V was cut by 5 bases and J by 3 bases, with 7 bases left in between. Germline assignment: CDR1 SQVTM and CDR2 ANQGSEA. The CDR3 sequence is CSVPGYYGYTF. The CDR3 DNA reads as TGCAGCGTTCCAGGGTACTATGGCTACACCTTC.

This clonotype was counted ten times or more. The rearrangement links TRBV7-8 to TRBJ2-2, with 8 positions matching TRBD2. Germline V gene sequence: CDR1 SGHVS, CDR2 FQNEAQ. Trimming at V came to 5 bases and at J to 4 bases, leaving 12 bases not matched to a gene. The CDR3 contains 17 residues. As DNA, the CDR3 is TGTGCCAGCAGCACCGGCGGGGGGCTCGGGGCCACCGGGGAGCTGTTTTTT. It encodes CASSTGGGLGATGELFF.

This clonotype has a count of ten or more. The chain couples TRBV19 to TRBJ2-5; D call uncertain. Trimming stripped 5 bases from V and 0 bases from J, with 13 bases between. This CDR3 contains 15 residues. Germline assignment: CDR1 LNHDA and CDR2 SQIVND (reference sequence). The CDR3 bases are TGTGCCAGTAGTGTAGGCTTATTGTACCAAGAGACCCAGTACTTC. Translating it yields CASSVGLLYQETQYF.

The rearrangement joins TRBV3-1 to TRBJ2-3; 7 positions agree with TRBD2. The trim removed 1 base at V and 8 bases at J, leaving 9 bases unmatched. CDR3 length: 15 amino acids. Germline CDR1 reads LGHDT; CDR2 reads YNNKEL (reference sequence). The CDR3 DNA is TGTGCCAGCAGCCAAGCGATAATAGCGGGTCTTACGCAGTATTTT. Its translation: CASSQAIIAGLTQYF.

The V gene is TRBV20-1, the J gene TRBJ2-1; 9 nucleotides align to TRBD2. This CDR3 has 15 amino acids. The germline V gene has CDR1 DFQATT and CDR2 SNEGSKA (reference sequence). V shed 3 bases, J shed 4 bases, and the junction held 7 bases outside the gene matches. CDR3 in amino acids: CSARGGRANYNEQFF. As DNA, the CDR3 is TGCAGTGCTAGGGGCGGGAGGGCCAATTACAATGAGCAGTTCTTC.

The chain couples TRBV5-1 to TRBJ2-1; D might be TRBD2 (6 bases). The J call may be incorrect, as the DNA end agrees better with TRBJ2-5. This CDR3 region has 12 residues. Germline V gives CDR1 SGHRS, CDR2 YFSETQ. The chain's CDR3 is CASSSTSQAQYF. CDR3 bases: TGCGCCAGCAGCTCGACTAGTCAGGCCCAGTACTTC.

The CDR3 DNA follows: TGTGCCAGTGGACGGGACAGCTCCTACGAGCAGTACTTC. Translated: CASGRDSSYEQYF. This sequence joins TRBV19 and TRBJ2-7; 7 nucleotides align to TRBD1. J gave up 0 bases and V 8 bases, and 4 bases lay outside the gene matches. CDR3 length: 13 amino acids. CDR1 LNHDA and CDR2 SQIVND come from the germline V gene (reference sequence).

This clonotype was counted a few times. The chain recombines TRBV5-4 with TRBJ2-1; 8 nucleotides match TRBD2. V was pared by 0 bases and J by 8 bases, with 7 bases of the junction left unmatched. Germline loops: CDR1 SGHNT, CDR2 YYREEE (reference sequence). CDR3 size: 15 residues. In nucleotides, the CDR3 is TGTGCCAGCAGCTTGGACAGCGGGAGAGCCTATGAGCAGTTCTTC. Its translation: CASSLDSGRAYEQFF.

This sequence joins TRBV18 and TRBJ2-5; 7 nucleotides match TRBD1. Trimming at V came to 8 bases and at J to 2 bases, leaving 11 bases not matched to a gene. There are 15 residues in the CDR3. In germline, CDR1 is KGHSH, CDR2 LQKENI. Here the CDR3 DNA reads TGTGCCAGCACCCTTAGGGACAGCATACAAGAGACCCAGTACTTC. As protein: CASTLRDSIQETQYF.

This sequence joins TRBV27 and TRBJ2-1, with a tentative D call TRBD2 (6 bases). V dropped 8 bases and J dropped 0 bases, with 17 bases sitting between them. The germline CDR1 and CDR2 sequences are MNHEY and SMNVEV (reference sequence). The CDR3 consists of 16 residues. This CDR3 reads CASFSIGGSSYNEQFF. The CDR3 DNA reads TGTGCCAGCTTCTCCATTGGGGGGAGCTCCTACAATGAGCAGTTCTTC.

CDR3 in amino acids: CASSISGASTDTQYF. CDR3 nucleotide sequence: TGCGCCAGCAGCATTAGCGGGGCTAGCACAGATACGCAGTATTTT. The V gene is TRBV5-1, the J gene TRBJ2-3; 8 bases are a match to TRBD2. This CDR3 is 15 amino acids long. The V gene's germline CDR1 is SGHRS and CDR2 YFSETQ. J was trimmed by 0 bases and V by 4 bases; bases with no gene match: 4.

This clonotype was seen many times. The genes are TRBV12-5 and TRBJ2-4; tentatively, D is TRBD1 (5 bases). Germline-derived CDR1 and CDR2 are LGHNT and FRNRAP. This CDR3 is 20 amino acids long. V was shortened by 0 bases and J by 3 bases, with 24 bases between the two germline ends. The CDR3 protein is CASGLVLPASPGLGKNIQYF. CDR3 nucleotide sequence: TGTGCTAGTGGTTTGGTCCTACCGGCTTCCCCAGGGTTAGGCAAAAACATTCAGTACTTC.

This clonotype was detected only once. This likely reflects a read error, since a far larger clone is one base away. The V gene is TRBV28, the J gene TRBJ2-1; TRBD2 aligns across 11 bases. The tail of the sequence fits TRBJ2-5 better, so the J call may be wrong. This CDR3 has 18 residues. The V gene's germline CDR1 is MDHEN and CDR2 SYDVKM. The CDR3 loop reads CASSSRVRASGGPETQYF. As DNA, the CDR3 is TGTGCCAGCAGTTCCCGAGTGAGGGCTAGCGGGGGGCCAGAGACCCAGTACTTC.

This clonotype was counted between two and nine times. At one end, the junction sequence differs from germline, possibly due to a read error. V gene TRBV12-3 or TRBV12-4 combines with J gene TRBJ2-2, with D perhaps matching TRBD1 or TRBD2 (5 bases each). CDR3 size: 11 residues. DNA for the CDR3: TGTGCCAGCAGTTTAAGAGGGGCGCTGTTTTTT. Its protein is CASSLRGALFF.

The sample holds a few counts of this clonotype. The V gene is TRBV6-1, the J gene TRBJ1-5, with 9 nucleotides matching TRBD1. The CDR3 contains 18 residues. CDR1 is MNHNS and CDR2 is SASEGT in the germline V gene. After removal of 6 bases from V and 7 bases from J, the junction contained 19 bases not matched to a gene. CDR3 nucleotide sequence: TGTGCCAGCAGCCACCACATACTATGGACAGGGGAACGGCAGCCCCAGCATTTT. Residues: CASSHHILWTGERQPQHF.

This clonotype has ten or more counts. The rearrangement joins TRBV25-1 to TRBJ2-7; TRBD1 matches at 7 bases. V lost 10 bases to trimming and J lost 2 bases; unmatched junction nucleotides: 11. The CDR3 covers 14 residues. Germline V CDR1 and CDR2: MGHDK, SYGVNS. The chain's CDR3 is CATGVEQGAYEQYF. In DNA, the CDR3 is TGTGCCACCGGCGTGGAGCAGGGGGCCTACGAGCAGTACTTC.

This clonotype was detected many times. The chain carries TRBV2 and TRBJ1-6, with 10 nucleotides matching TRBD1. V gave up 6 bases and J gave up 7 bases; unmatched junction bases: 6. CDR3 length: 15 amino acids. Germline CDR1 and CDR2: SNHLY and FYNNEI. The CDR3 region has the DNA TGTGCCAGCAGGGGACAGGGGATGGGGAATTCACCCCTCCACTTT. Translation: CASRGQGMGNSPLHF. Variable domain in full (rest from reference TRBV2 and TRBJ1-6): EPEVTQTPSHQVTQMGQEVILRCVPISNHLYFYWYRQILGQKVEFLVSFYNNEISEKSEIFDDQFSVERPDGSNFTLKIRSTKLEDSAMYFCASRGQGMGNSPLHFGNGTRLTVT.